This TCR beta chain stems from a study of pediatric ulcerative colitis (dated 2019 in TCRdb). About the study as a whole: Of the ulcerative colitis patients, seven or eight had pancolitis and two had left-sided colitis, and histology in every patient was consistent with ulcerative colitis. About 10 newly diagnosed, treatment-naive pediatric ulcerative colitis patients and a few non-IBD control children each provided paired blood and rectal samples. By Pediatric Ulcerative Colitis Activity Index, mild disease was classified in a couple of patients, moderate disease in several and acute severe colitis in three.

Of note for this clone: It has no known antigen specificity. The record has no base qualities; no much larger clone is one base away.

Before the diagnostic colonoscopy, none of the ulcerative colitis patients had been given any immunosuppressive medication. Blood was sampled at the same time as the colonoscopy. The Wizard kit (Promega) was used to extract genomic DNA from the blood and intestinal samples. Through the immunoSEQ TRB Survey service, multiplex V and J primers were used to amplify rearranged CDR3 beta regions from genomic DNA. Survey-level sequencing depth of up to 500,000 reads per sample was used to keep depth equal across samples. Libraries were purified, pooled and sequenced on Illumina technology. From the authors' description of their analysis: immunoSEQ online tools were used for productive clonality, sample overlap, pairwise scatters, CDR3 beta length, V/D/J gene usage and productiveness. Calculated diversity was the number of unique rearrangements divided by total templates times 100; Shannon and Simpson indices were also computed. For principal component analysis, Z-score normalized data were analyzed with the R prcomp function and the ggbiplot package. Blood-rectal clonal overlap within each subject was quantified with Morisita's index. TCRdb holds this immuneACCESS table with in-frame rearrangements only. Some clones are missing; in checked studies, unresolved V genes explain under half, and the rest has no known cause. From that table come the V and J calls and clone size; the DNA was used to work out D and trimming. The sample data list 55,000 to 80,000 clones, and 75% to 85% of these were observed just once. Of the sample, around 5.2% falls within the top ten clones.

The germline V gene gives CDR1 as LGHNA and CDR2 as YNFKEQ. The CDR3 sequence holds 14 residues, the cysteine and phenylalanine included. The sequence is cut down to CDR3 DNA, 42 bases in frame from base 1. V has 3 bases trimmed and J has 2 bases trimmed; junction bases matching no gene number 2. Overall study outcomes, separate from this receptor: Because repertoires came from total lymphocyte DNA, patterns in rare subsets such as regulatory T cells may not be reflected. Two rectal CDR3 clonotypes turned up in every ulcerative colitis patient but in none of the controls. For technical reasons, blood samples from two patients gave substantially fewer templates, and these samples were excluded from the blood-rectal overlap analysis. Only four individuals were included in the healthy control group, which was small. Compared with controls, ulcerative colitis patients showed significantly higher autologous blood-rectal clonal overlap, a finding that suggests increased T cell trafficking to inflamed tissue. Rectal repertoire features separated controls, mild-moderate and acute severe colitis patients; acute severe colitis showed reduced rectal diversity due to clonal expansions.

This receptor was identified in a boy younger than 18 with moderate ulcerative colitis. Material for sequencing was blood. The chain uses TRBV4-2 and TRBJ2-5, with 8 bases in between that match TRBD1. The sequence in DNA is TGTGCCAGCAGCCAGGGGGACAGGCAAGAGACCCAGTACTTC. It translates as CASSQGDRQETQYF.